These T cell receptor beta chains were read from a single sample in a study of blood T cell repertoires in COVID-19. Produced via immunoSEQ multiplex PCR; TCRdb's table is partial and in-frame only. Among approximately 470,000 clones, roughly 90% were seen once, and the ten largest hold 0.65% to 0.9%. Sequencing was done on a sample of PBMCs or T cells enriched from blood (not recorded which). These receptors originate from a woman aged 18-29 years who had recovered from COVID-19. The CDR3 runs from the conserved cysteine through the conserved F or W. The order of the fields is J gene, V gene, D gene, clone size, CDR3 protein, CDR3 DNA. D genes are given only for firm matches. Only some rows state a clone size, as once, few, many or a class for expanded clones.

TRBJ1-4 | TRBV5-1 | - | - | CASSLDGREKLFF | TGCGCCAGCAGCTTGGATGGGAGGGAAAAACTGTTTTTT
TRBJ2-4 | TRBV6-1 | TRBD2 | - | CASSEGGGSAKNIQYF | TGTGCCAGCAGTGAAGGCGGGGGTTCAGCCAAAAACATTCAGTACTTC
TRBJ2-5 | TRBV28 | TRBD1 | - | CASSPQGMETQYF | TGTGCCAGCAGCCCACAGGGGATGGAGACCCAGTACTTC
TRBJ1-1 | TRBV4-1 | - | once | CASRRTANTEAFF | TGCGCCAGCAGGCGGACAGCTAACACTGAAGCTTTCTTT
TRBJ1-1 | TRBV6-5 | - | - | CASSWNGGTEAFF | TGTGCCAGCAGTTGGAACGGAGGCACTGAAGCTTTCTTT
TRBJ1-5 | TRBV2 | - | - | CASRLLREGQPQHF | TGTGCCAGCAGGTTATTACGGGAAGGGCAGCCCCAGCATTTT
TRBJ2-7 | TRBV6-5 | - | - | CASSPGQGNEQYF | TGTGCCAGCAGCCCGGGACAAGGAAACGAGCAGTACTTC
TRBJ1-1 | TRBV19 | - | - | CASSIRGLNTEAFF | TGTGCCAGTAGTATAAGAGGGTTGAACACTGAAGCTTTCTTT
TRBJ1-6 | TRBV28 | - | once | CASSLSGTGSRYNSPLHF | TGTGCCAGCAGTTTAAGTGGAACAGGGAGTAGGTATAATTCACCCCTCCACTTT
TRBJ1-3 | TRBV5-4 | - | - | CASSFGGGSEGASGNTIYF | TGTGCCAGCAGCTTTGGAGGAGGGAGTGAAGGTGCTTCTGGAAACACCATATATTTT
TRBJ1-5 | TRBV19 | - | - | CASSLVGQGPNQPQHF | TGTGCCAGTAGTTTGGTAGGGCAGGGCCCCAATCAGCCCCAGCATTTT
TRBJ1-3 | TRBV10-2 | - | - | CASREDSFSGNTIYF | TGCGCCAGCAGAGAGGACAGCTTCTCTGGAAACACCATATATTTT
TRBJ1-2 | TRBV28 | - | - | CASSSQGYTF | TGTGCCAGCAGCTCTCAGGGCTACACCTTC
TRBJ1-4 | TRBV5-1 | TRBD1 | many | CASSLGQGGTNEKLFF | TGCGCCAGCAGCTTAGGACAGGGAGGCACTAATGAAAAACTGTTTTTT
TRBJ1-2 | TRBV29-1 | TRBD1 | - | CSVEWDRGSYGYTF | TGCAGCGTTGAATGGGACAGGGGTAGCTATGGCTACACCTTC
TRBJ1-2 | TRBV6-5 | TRBD1 | - | CASRYDRGVGNYGYTF | TGTGCCAGCAGGTACGACAGGGGCGTCGGTAACTATGGCTACACCTTC
TRBJ2-7 | TRBV7-9 | TRBD1 | - | CASSPGTGGPYEQYF | TGTGCCAGCAGCCCTGGGACAGGGGGCCCCTACGAGCAGTACTTC
TRBJ1-3 | TRBV7-9 | - | - | CASSSPAGRPYF | TGTGCCAGCAGCTCCCCCGCGGGGCGTCCTTATTTT
TRBJ1-2 | TRBV15 | - | once | CATSRGGGAGYGYTF | TGTGCCACCAGCAGAGGAGGGGGGGCTGGCTATGGCTACACCTTC
TRBJ2-7 | TRBV10-3 | - | - | CAISERGEQYF | TGTGCCATCAGTGAGAGGGGCGAGCAGTACTTC
TRBJ1-3 | TRBV19 | - | - | CASSRQSMYSGNTIYF | TGTGCCAGTAGTCGACAATCCATGTACTCTGGAAACACCATATATTTT
TRBJ2-7 | TRBV5-6 | - | - | CASSLYRSEQYF | TGTGCCAGCAGCTTGTATCGTTCCGAGCAGTACTTC
TRBJ2-5 | TRBV21-1 | - | - | CASSKEGCRAPGETQYF | TGTGCCAGCAGCAAAGAGGGATGCAGGGCCCCCGGGGAGACCCAGTACTTC
TRBJ2-7 | TRBV5-1 | - | once | CASSGGLLYEQYF | TGCGCCAGCAGCGGGGGACTTCTCTACGAGCAGTACTTC
TRBJ1-3 | TRBV9 | TRBD1 | - | CASSETGGRGNTIYF | TGTGCCAGCAGCGAAACAGGGGGTCGTGGAAACACCATATATTTT
TRBJ2-3 | TRBV28 | - | - | CASTQGSYTDTQYF | TGTGCCAGCACCCAGGGGTCCTACACAGATACGCAGTATTTT
TRBJ1-2 | TRBV28 | TRBD1 | - | CASQPGTDNYGYTF | TGTGCCAGCCAACCCGGGACAGATAACTATGGCTACACCTTC
TRBJ2-3 | TRBV5-1 | TRBD1 | - | CASRRQTGPDTDTQYF | TGCGCCAGCAGACGACAGACAGGGCCCGACACAGATACGCAGTATTTT
TRBJ1-6 | TRBV10-3 | - | few | CAISTGSPWSPLHF | TGTGCCATCAGCACAGGGAGTCCATGGTCACCCCTCCACTTT
TRBJ1-2 | TRBV10-3 | - | - | CAIRGGAVNYGYTF | TGTGCCATCAGAGGAGGGGCGGTGAACTATGGCTACACCTTC
TRBJ1-1 | TRBV6-5 | - | - | CASRANTEAFF | TGTGCCAGCAGGGCTAACACTGAAGCTTTCTTT
TRBJ2-2 | TRBV11-3 | - | - | CASSYGTGELFF | TGTGCCAGCAGCTATGGGACAGGGGAGCTGTTTTTT
TRBJ2-2 | TRBV5-5 | - | - | CASSLEIVSGELFF | TGTGCCAGCAGCTTGGAAATAGTATCCGGGGAGCTGTTTTTT
TRBJ2-3 | TRBV19 | - | - | CASSIYPVTDTQYF | TGTGCCAGTAGTATTTACCCAGTTACAGATACGCAGTATTTT
TRBJ1-1 | TRBV18 | TRBD1 | - | CASSPGQGADTEAFF | TGTGCCAGCTCACCCGGACAGGGGGCGGACACTGAAGCTTTCTTT
TRBJ1-1 | TRBV9 | TRBD1 | - | CASSGDREGTEAFF | TGTGCCAGCAGTGGGGACAGGGAAGGGACTGAAGCTTTCTTT
TRBJ1-5 | TRBV12-5 | TRBD1 | few | CASGLVLGTGNQPQHF | TGTGCTAGTGGTTTGGTACTTGGGACAGGGAACCAGCCCCAGCATTTT
TRBJ1-4 | TRBV5-6 | - | - | CASSRPGWTNEKLFF | TGTGCCAGCAGCCGCCCAGGGTGGACTAATGAAAAACTGTTTTTT
TRBJ1-2 | TRBV7-2 | TRBD1 | - | CASSPHRGSKTF | TGTGCCAGCAGCCCTCACAGGGGTTCAAAGACCTTC
TRBJ2-5 | TRBV12-3/TRBV12-4 | - | - | CASTSDSQETQYF | TGTGCCAGCACCTCGGACAGCCAAGAGACCCAGTACTTC
TRBJ2-5 | TRBV29-1 | TRBD2 | - | CSAAGSSGAQETQYF | TGCAGCGCCGCCGGGAGTAGCGGGGCCCAAGAGACCCAGTACTTC
TRBJ1-4 | TRBV3-1/TRBV3-2 | - | - | CASSQVRAQVRFF | TGTGCCAGCAGCCAAGTACGCGCTCAGGTCCGGTTTTTT
TRBJ1-4 | TRBV30 | - | - | CAWTRGFGMGEKLFF | TGTGCCTGGACTAGGGGTTTTGGGATGGGTGAAAAACTGTTTTTT
TRBJ1-5 | TRBV28 | - | few | CAIRRPVGGWEMSNQPQHF | TGTGCCATCAGGCGCCCGGTGGGGGGGTGGGAAATGAGCAATCAGCCCCAGCATTTT
TRBJ1-1 | TRBV30 | TRBD1 | - | CAWSGWGQGEAFF | TGTGCCTGGAGTGGGTGGGGACAGGGAGAAGCTTTCTTT
TRBJ1-1 | TRBV30 | - | few | CAWSKAVQNTEAFF | TGTGCCTGGAGTAAGGCGGTCCAGAACACTGAAGCTTTCTTT